This is a list of T cell receptor beta chains from one sample in a study of T-cell memory formation after mild COVID-19. One entry per CDR3 protein results from TCRdb running MiXCR on the 5' RACE reads. Of roughly 600,000 distinct CDR3 sequences listed, approximately 19% are singletons. The sample was PBMCs or a T cell subset sorted from them (not recorded which). The receptors originated from an adult woman who had mild COVID-19 (a few samples of this study predate the infection). Cell type and time point are not known. Each CDR3 is given with its conserved first and last residue. A D gene is named only where the DNA matches it firmly. Rows may omit the clone size; those that give it use once, few, many or a size class.

NA	TRBV30	13	few	TRBJ2-1	CAWSSLFYNEQFF	TGTGCCTGGAGTAGCCTTTTCTACAATGAGCAGTTCTTC
NA	TRBV5-1	15	many	TRBJ2-1	CASSFSWDLNNEQFF	TGCGCCAGCAGCTTTTCGTGGGACCTCAACAATGAGCAGTTCTTC
NA	TRBV29-1	14	NA	TRBJ2-3	CSVAPGLHTDTQYF	TGCAGCGTTGCTCCGGGACTGCACACAGATACGCAGTATTTT
NA	TRBV29-1	13	many	TRBJ2-7	CSVEKDSSYEQYF	TGCAGCGTTGAGAAGGACAGCTCCTACGAGCAGTACTTC
TRBD2	TRBV7-3	17	once	TRBJ2-1	CASSSTQEREYANEQFF	TGTGCCAGCAGCTCCACGCAGGAGCGGGAGTACGCCAATGAGCAGTTCTTC
TRBD2	TRBV18	14	NA	TRBJ2-1	CASSPTGGVYEQFF	TGTGCCAGCTCACCGACGGGGGGGGTCTATGAGCAGTTCTTC
NA	TRBV7-9	15	few	TRBJ1-4	CASSLYSATNEKLFF	TGTGCCAGCAGCTTGTATTCGGCAACTAATGAAAAACTGTTTTTT
NA	TRBV2	15	once	TRBJ1-5	CASNPVEGNNQPQHF	TGTGCCAGCAACCCCGTAGAGGGTAACAATCAGCCCCAGCATTTT
NA	TRBV6-1	14	few	TRBJ1-5	CASSSVSYYQPQHF	TGTGCCAGCAGTAGTGTCTCGTACTATCAGCCCCAGCATTTT
NA	TRBV19	14	few	TRBJ1-2	CASSRTGTKYGYTF	TGTGCCAGTAGTAGGACCGGGACGAAATATGGCTACACCTTC
NA	TRBV25-1	14	few	TRBJ1-4	CASSEAATNEKLFF	TGTGCCAGCAGTGAAGCGGCAACTAATGAAAAACTGTTTTTT
TRBD1	TRBV7-8	14	few	TRBJ1-5	CASSHTQGDQPQHF	TGTGCCAGCAGCCACACACAGGGGGATCAGCCCCAGCATTTT
TRBD2	TRBV5-1	17	NA	TRBJ2-7	CASSSASGGSPVDEQYF	TGCGCCAGCAGCTCCGCTAGCGGGGGGTCCCCCGTTGACGAGCAGTACTTC
TRBD2	TRBV6-4	17	NA	TRBJ2-1	CASSDSVLAGRVNEQFF	TGTGCCAGCAGTGACTCCGTACTAGCGGGCCGTGTCAATGAGCAGTTCTTC
NA	TRBV5-1	16	NA	TRBJ2-3	CASSLDVGSRTDTQYF	TGCGCCAGCAGCTTGGATGTGGGGTCGCGCACAGATACGCAGTATTTT
NA	TRBV5-1	15	few	TRBJ2-1	CASSRSQIEYNEQFF	TGCGCCAGCAGCCGGAGCCAAATCGAGTACAATGAGCAGTTCTTC
NA	TRBV7-2	12	few	TRBJ1-1	CASSLAATEAFF	TGTGCCAGCAGCTTAGCCGCGACCGAAGCATTCTTT
TRBD1	TRBV6-2/TRBV6-3	17	NA	TRBJ2-2	CASSHELGQANTGELFF	TGTGCCAGCAGCCACGAACTGGGACAGGCCAACACCGGGGAGCTGTTTTTT
TRBD2	TRBV6-5	12	NA	TRBJ2-7	CASGLAVDEQYF	TGTGCTTCGGGACTAGCGGTAGACGAGCAGTACTTC
NA	TRBV10-3	14	many	TRBJ2-7	CAISLTPGSYEQYF	TGTGCCATCAGTCTAACACCCGGCTCCTACGAGCAGTACTTC
TRBD1	TRBV18	14	few	TRBJ2-7	CASSPTQGVYEQYF	TGTGCCAGCTCACCCACGCAGGGGGTCTACGAGCAGTACTTC
NA	TRBV27	13	NA	TRBJ1-6	CASSLSEFTMLHF	TGTGCCAGCAGTTTATCGGAATTCACAATGCTCCACTTT
NA	TRBV4-1	14	few	TRBJ2-7	CASSQIPSSYEQYF	TGCGCCAGCAGCCAAATCCCGAGCTCCTACGAGCAGTACTTC
NA	TRBV5-1	14	many	TRBJ2-5	CASSFSGRQETQYF	TGCGCCAGCAGCTTCTCGGGACGTCAAGAGACCCAGTACTTC
NA	TRBV5-1	15	NA	TRBJ1-1	CASSLEASMNTEAFF	TGCGCCAGCAGCTTGGAAGCGTCCATGAACACTGAAGCTTTCTTT
NA	TRBV11-3	13	NA	TRBJ1-6	CASSSRDNSPLHF	TGTGCCAGCAGCTCCCGGGACAACTCACCCCTCCACTTT
NA	TRBV4-1	13	few	TRBJ2-1	CASSQARNNEQFF	TGCGCCAGCAGCCAAGCCAGGAACAATGAGCAGTTCTTC
NA	TRBV5-5	15	NA	TRBJ1-1	CASSLAEGLVTEAFF	TGTGCCAGCAGCTTGGCCGAGGGGCTCGTGACTGAAGCTTTCTTT
TRBD1	TRBV7-2	15	few	TRBJ2-7	CASSLGDRGVYEQYF	TGTGCCAGCAGCTTAGGGGACAGGGGGGTATACGAGCAGTACTTC
NA	TRBV28	11	NA	TRBJ1-1	CASSSFAEAFF	TGTGCCAGCAGTTCTTTTGCTGAAGCTTTCTTT
NA	TRBV27	15	NA	TRBJ1-1	CASSLSTPPSTEAFF	TGTGCCAGCAGTTTATCTACCCCTCCTTCGACTGAAGCTTTCTTT
NA	TRBV15	14	NA	TRBJ1-4	CATSRDRIVEKLFF	TGTGCCACCAGCAGAGACAGGATAGTGGAAAAACTGTTTTTT
NA	TRBV3-2	19	NA	TRBJ2-1	CASSHRPEPTGTSGRAQFF	TGTGCCAGCAGCCACCGACCTGAACCGACCGGGACTAGCGGGAGGGCGCAGTTCTTC
TRBD1	TRBV6-1	15	NA	TRBJ1-2	CASSDASGQGEGYTF	TGTGCCAGCAGTGATGCCTCTGGACAGGGTGAAGGCTACACCTTC
NA	TRBV12-3/TRBV12-4	17	NA	TRBJ2-4	CASSFSDRLLAKNIQYF	TGTGCCAGCAGTTTCTCTGACAGGTTACTAGCCAAAAACATTCAGTACTTC
NA	TRBV7-9	15	NA	TRBJ1-4	CASSLAETANEKLFF	TGTGCCAGCAGCTTAGCCGAGACAGCAAATGAAAAACTGTTTTTT
NA	TRBV4-1	13	NA	TRBJ1-1	CASSHGLNTEAFF	TGCGCCAGCAGCCACGGACTGAACACTGAAGCTTTCTTT
NA	TRBV24-1	15	many	TRBJ2-1	CATSDSGLVFLEQFF	TGTGCCACCAGTGACTCGGGACTGGTCTTTTTAGAGCAGTTCTTC
NA	TRBV12-3/TRBV12-4	16	NA	TRBJ2-3	CASSSRQGRATDTQYF	TGTGCCAGCAGTTCTCGACAGGGGAGGGCCACAGATACGCAGTATTTT
TRBD2	TRBV5-1	17	NA	TRBJ2-5	CASSSLSSGGPGETQYF	TGCGCCAGCAGCTCCCTATCTAGCGGGGGGCCCGGGGAGACCCAGTACTTC
TRBD1	TRBV10-3	13	many	TRBJ2-1	CASQGEGYNEQFF	TGTGCCTCCCAGGGGGAAGGATACAATGAGCAGTTCTTC
NA	TRBV6-4	14	NA	TRBJ1-2	CASSDSPTTRGYTF	TGTGCCAGCAGTGACTCCCCGACGACTAGGGGCTACACCTTC
NA	TRBV4-1	17	NA	TRBJ2-1	CASSPRMTGRNYNEQFF	TGCGCCAGCAGCCCAAGGATGACAGGCCGAAACTACAATGAGCAGTTCTTC
NA	TRBV27	14	few	TRBJ1-2	CASSRGGPLYGYTF	TGTGCCAGCTCGAGGGGAGGGCCCCTCTATGGCTACACCTTC
TRBD1	TRBV20-1	12	few	TRBJ2-4	CSARQGEYIQYF	TGCAGTGCTCGACAGGGGGAGTACATTCAGTACTTC
NA	TRBV19	12	few	TRBJ1-1	CASSIRDNEAFF	TGTGCCAGTAGTATCCGGGACAATGAAGCTTTCTTT
TRBD2	TRBV4-2	16	few	TRBJ2-7	CASSQGNGLAGAEQYF	TGTGCCAGCAGCCAGGGCAATGGACTAGCGGGAGCCGAGCAGTACTTC
NA	TRBV7-8	13	few	TRBJ1-1	CASSRQGLAEAFF	TGTGCCAGCAGCCGCCAGGGGTTGGCTGAAGCTTTCTTT
NA	TRBV20-1	16	many	TRBJ1-2	CSARDPTRRVNYGYTF	TGCAGTGCTAGAGACCCGACCAGGAGGGTTAACTATGGCTACACCTTC
TRBD2	TRBV6-2/TRBV6-3	16	NA	TRBJ2-1	CASSYSLAGGYNEQFF	TGTGCCAGCAGTTACTCTCTAGCGGGGGGATACAATGAGCAGTTCTTC
NA	TRBV15	14	few	TRBJ2-7	CATSRAGSGYEQYF	TGTGCCACCAGCAGAGCAGGGAGCGGCTACGAGCAGTACTTC